Given below is one T cell receptor beta chain in context. Blood specimens came from baseline, cycle 4 day 1, and cycle 7 day 1. The sample originates from a study of OX40 agonist ivuxolimab in advanced cancers. The table came from immunoSEQ multiplex PCR; TCRdb's copy has only in-frame clones and leaves some out. The table records nearly 55,000 clones, 85% to 90% of them present only once. Specimen: CD4+ or CD8+ T cells sorted from blood, collected in a trial of the OX40 agonist ivuxolimab. The TCR originated in an adult with an advanced solid tumor such as melanoma, head and neck, liver or kidney cancer.

The CDR3 loop reads CASSLDGTGYEQYF. The CDR3, as DNA: TGCGCCAGCAGCTTGGATGGGACAGGATACGAGCAGTACTTC. J is TRBJ2-7 and V is TRBV5-1; TRBD1 matches 8 bases. Germline CDR1 SGHRS, CDR2 YFSETQ. The CDR3 extends over 14 amino acids. The ends lost 0 bases at V and 4 bases at J; junction bases unmatched: 3. Supplemented by reference TRBV5-1 and TRBJ2-7, the full variable domain reads KAGVTQTPRYLIKTRGQQVTLSCSPISGHRSVSWYQQTPGQGLQFLFEYFSETQRNKGNFPGRFSGRQFSNSRSEMNVSTLELGDSALYLCASSLDGTGYEQYFGPGTRLTVT.